A selection of T cell receptor beta chains follows, all from one sample in a study of OX40 agonist ivuxolimab in advanced cancers. Data came from immunoSEQ multiplex PCR; TCRdb stores just in-frame clones and leaves some out. The sample lists 55,000 to 85,000 clones, 80% to 95% occurring once. The material sequenced was CD4+ or CD8+ T cells sorted from blood, taken in a trial of the OX40 agonist ivuxolimab. The receptors come from an adult with an advanced solid tumor such as melanoma, head and neck, liver or kidney cancer. Each CDR3 is given with its conserved first and last residue. A D gene is named only where the DNA matches it firmly. Expanded clones get a size class; other rows say once, few or many, or leave the size out.

clone_size j_call v_call d_call cdr3_aa cdr3_nt
- TRBJ1-3 TRBV10-3 - CATSTVGSGNTIYF TGTGCCACCAGTACTGTCGGCTCTGGAAACACCATATATTTT
- TRBJ1-4 TRBV19 - CASSEVGEKLFF TGTGCCAGTAGCGAAGTGGGGGAAAAACTGTTTTTT
- TRBJ2-1 TRBV18 - CASSPSTDPYNEQFF TGTGCCAGCTCACCATCTACAGACCCCTACAATGAGCAGTTCTTC
- TRBJ1-6 TRBV7-8 TRBD1 CASSLMGAGQYNSPLHF TGTGCCAGCAGCTTAATGGGAGCGGGACAGTATAATTCACCCCTCCACTTT
few TRBJ1-5 TRBV10-2 - CASSHGTPSNQPQHF TGCGCCAGCAGTCACGGGACACCTTCCAATCAGCCCCAGCATTTT
- TRBJ1-1 TRBV29-1 TRBD1 CSVSGDREAFF TGCAGCGTAAGTGGGGACAGGGAGGCTTTCTTT
once TRBJ1-4 TRBV9 - CASSVPTVATNEKLFF TGTGCCAGCAGCGTACCCACGGTTGCAACTAATGAAAAACTGTTTTTT
- TRBJ2-2 TRBV7-9 - CASLMSFGTGELFF TGTGCCAGCTTAATGAGCTTCGGCACCGGGGAGCTGTTTTTT
- TRBJ2-5 TRBV27 TRBD2 CASGGLAGDQETQYF TGTGCCAGCGGCGGACTAGCGGGGGACCAAGAGACCCAGTACTTC
- TRBJ2-1 TRBV15 TRBD2 CATSESPGLAGEQFF TGTGCCACCAGCGAATCCCCGGGACTAGCGGGGGAGCAGTTCTTC
- TRBJ2-3 TRBV9 TRBD2 CASSVPQRGFTDTQYF TGTGCCAGCAGCGTACCTCAGCGGGGGTTCACAGATACGCAGTATTTT
- TRBJ1-5 TRBV30 TRBD1 CAWRTGERGQPQHF TGTGCCTGGAGGACAGGGGAAAGAGGACAGCCCCAGCATTTT
- TRBJ2-7 TRBV6-5 TRBD1 CASSYELTGAYEQYF TGTGCCAGCAGTTACGAACTGACAGGGGCCTACGAGCAGTACTTC
- TRBJ1-1 TRBV5-5 - CASSPPGLSNTEAFF TGTGCCAGCAGCCCACCGGGACTCTCGAACACTGAAGCTTTCTTT
- TRBJ1-6 TRBV6-5 TRBD1 CASSPPGQGNSPLHF TGTGCCAGCAGCCCCCCGGGACAGGGGAATTCACCCCTCCACTTT
- TRBJ1-1 TRBV29-1 TRBD1 CSVARAGTDKIEAFF TGCAGCGTTGCCAGGGCCGGGACAGATAAAATTGAAGCTTTCTTT
once TRBJ2-7 TRBV30 TRBD1 CALRAGGTYEQYF TGTGCCCTTCGGGCAGGGGGCACATACGAGCAGTACTTC
- TRBJ2-7 TRBV30 TRBD1 CAWSVYPGQGEGGPRYEQYF TGTGCCTGGAGTGTATATCCGGGACAGGGAGAGGGAGGCCCCCGCTACGAGCAGTACTTC
- TRBJ2-3 TRBV7-9 TRBD2 CASSLSSGGRTDTQYF TGTGCCAGCAGCTTATCTAGCGGGGGGCGTACAGATACGCAGTATTTT
once TRBJ2-2 TRBV9 - CASSVGIGELFF TGTGCCAGCAGCGTAGGGATTGGGGAGCTGTTTTTT
- TRBJ2-7 TRBV10-1 - CASSDPGFYEQYF TGCGCCAGCAGTGACCCCGGCTTTTACGAGCAGTACTTC
- TRBJ2-7 TRBV4-3 - CASSQDRSGDEQYF TGCGCCAGCAGCCAAGATAGGTCAGGGGACGAGCAGTACTTC
- TRBJ1-5 TRBV27 TRBD1 CASSSTGGGDQPQHF TGTGCCAGCAGTTCGACAGGGGGTGGGGATCAGCCCCAGCATTTT
once TRBJ2-7 TRBV5-5 TRBD1 CASSLQGPYYEQYF TGTGCCAGCAGCTTACAGGGGCCCTACTACGAGCAGTACTTC
- TRBJ2-1 TRBV5-1 - CASSPWTSSYNEQFF TGCGCCAGCAGCCCGTGGACGAGCTCCTACAATGAGCAGTTCTTC
- TRBJ2-3 TRBV4-2 TRBD1 CASSQDMDRSGFAQYF TGTGCCAGCAGCCAAGATATGGACAGGTCGGGCTTTGCGCAGTATTTT
- TRBJ2-1 TRBV11-3 TRBD2 CASSSPRTSGGENEQFF TGTGCCAGCAGCTCACCCAGGACTAGCGGGGGGGAAAATGAGCAGTTCTTC
- TRBJ2-3 TRBV9 TRBD2 CASSPAGGGGDTQYF TGTGCCAGCAGCCCAGCTGGCGGGGGGGGAGATACGCAGTATTTT
few TRBJ1-1 TRBV4-1 TRBD1 CASSSTGVTVNTEAFF TGCGCCAGCAGCTCCACAGGGGTCACGGTGAACACTGAAGCTTTCTTT
- TRBJ2-7 TRBV27 TRBD1 CASSLSRGQATYEQYF TGTGCCAGCAGTTTATCGAGGGGACAGGCAACCTACGAGCAGTACTTC
- TRBJ2-7 TRBV6-6 TRBD1 CASSGRTGGDYEQYF TGTGCCAGCAGCGGAAGGACAGGGGGCGACTACGAGCAGTACTTC
- TRBJ2-7 TRBV6-1 TRBD1 CASSEGMGQGYEQYF TGTGCCAGCAGTGAAGGGATGGGACAGGGGTACGAGCAGTACTTC
- TRBJ2-7 TRBV27 TRBD1 CASSSWTGDYEQYF TGTGCCAGCAGTTCCTGGACAGGGGACTACGAGCAGTACTTC
- TRBJ2-7 TRBV5-4 TRBD1 CASSADRGHYEQYF TGTGCCAGCAGCGCGGACAGGGGTCACTACGAGCAGTACTTC
- TRBJ2-5 TRBV5-1 TRBD1 CARVGQGREETQYF TGCGCCAGAGTGGGACAGGGAAGAGAGGAGACCCAGTACTTC
- TRBJ1-2 TRBV27 - CASSPSGPLSYGYTF TGTGCCAGCAGTCCAAGTGGGCCCCTAAGCTATGGCTACACCTTC
- TRBJ2-5 TRBV13 TRBD2 CASSLGRSGGQETQYF TGTGCCAGCAGCTTAGGCCGAAGCGGGGGTCAAGAGACCCAGTACTTC
- TRBJ2-7 TRBV27 - CASSERGKAYEQYF TGTGCCAGCAGCGAACGGGGGAAAGCCTACGAGCAGTACTTC
- TRBJ1-2 TRBV6-6 - CASSYDGGGNGYTF TGTGCCAGCAGTTACGACGGCGGGGGCAATGGCTACACCTTC
- TRBJ2-2 TRBV19 TRBD1 CASSTPLDREWTGELFF TGTGCCAGTAGTACCCCCTTGGACAGGGAGTGGACCGGGGAGCTGTTTTTT
- TRBJ2-7 TRBV4-2 TRBD2 CASSQEIGLEFYEQYF TGTGCCAGCAGCCAAGAGATCGGACTAGAGTTCTACGAGCAGTACTTC
- TRBJ2-7 TRBV6-5 TRBD1 CASSGQGFYEQYF TGTGCCAGCAGTGGACAGGGATTTTACGAGCAGTACTTC
- TRBJ2-5 TRBV11-2 - CASSLGSPETQYF TGTGCCAGCAGCTTAGGATCGCCAGAGACCCAGTACTTC
once TRBJ1-1 TRBV19 - CASSYRGKTEAFF TGTGCCAGTAGTTACCGGGGAAAAACTGAAGCTTTCTTT
- TRBJ2-7 TRBV29-1 TRBD1 CSVEGQGGYEQYF TGCAGCGTTGAAGGACAGGGTGGTTACGAGCAGTACTTC
- TRBJ1-4 TRBV25-1 TRBD1 CASSELRTGTATNEKLFF TGTGCCAGCAGTGAATTACGGACAGGGACTGCAACTAATGAAAAACTGTTTTTT
once TRBJ2-3 TRBV2 TRBD1 CASSEVQGIDTQYF TGTGCCAGCAGTGAGGTACAGGGGATAGATACGCAGTATTTT
- TRBJ2-7 TRBV7-9 TRBD2 CASSGGVDEQYF TGTGCCAGCAGCGGGGGGGTAGACGAGCAGTACTTC
- TRBJ2-2 TRBV2 - CASMSLMSTGELFF TGTGCCAGCATGAGTTTGATGAGCACCGGGGAGCTGTTTTTT
- TRBJ1-6 TRBV5-6 - CASSYGPSYNSPLHF TGTGCCAGCAGCTACGGGCCCTCCTATAATTCACCCCTCCACTTT